This record looks at one TCR beta chain sequence and its context. The antigen remains unidentified. The J segment lost 6 bases and the V segment lost 2 bases, leaving 13 bases of the junction unmatched. Germline V CDR1 and CDR2: SGHTA, FQGTGA. The CDR3 loop spans 17 amino acids. The data were obtained in a study of cytomegalovirus exposure and HLA in healthy donors. Overall study context: Earlier results showed 90 million to 120 million unique TCR beta sequences derived from approximately 170 million T cells.

Study results and limitations: Cytomegalovirus association was listed for about 160 TCR beta chains. TCR beta V- and J-gene trimming, according to a later analysis, was linked to a missense DCLRE1C variant. According to a later analysis, donors in an Asian-associated ancestry cluster reportedly had fewer N-insertions than the roughly 640-donor mean.

PCR was performed using 60 Vbeta and 13 Jbeta primers. The data were produced by immunoSEQ multiplex PCR, yet TCRdb's version contains in-frame clones alone and is incomplete. The sample's table shows 100,000 to 150,000 clones. J is TRBJ1-1 and V is TRBV7-3; TRBD1 aligns across 9 bases. The sample consisted of PBMCs. This clonotype was sampled from a woman aged 35 to 49 in good health and CMV-seronegative. This CDR3 reads CASSLLGTGIYGAEAFF. CDR3 DNA sequence: TGTGCCAGCAGCTTATTAGGGACAGGGATTTATGGCGCTGAAGCTTTCTTT.